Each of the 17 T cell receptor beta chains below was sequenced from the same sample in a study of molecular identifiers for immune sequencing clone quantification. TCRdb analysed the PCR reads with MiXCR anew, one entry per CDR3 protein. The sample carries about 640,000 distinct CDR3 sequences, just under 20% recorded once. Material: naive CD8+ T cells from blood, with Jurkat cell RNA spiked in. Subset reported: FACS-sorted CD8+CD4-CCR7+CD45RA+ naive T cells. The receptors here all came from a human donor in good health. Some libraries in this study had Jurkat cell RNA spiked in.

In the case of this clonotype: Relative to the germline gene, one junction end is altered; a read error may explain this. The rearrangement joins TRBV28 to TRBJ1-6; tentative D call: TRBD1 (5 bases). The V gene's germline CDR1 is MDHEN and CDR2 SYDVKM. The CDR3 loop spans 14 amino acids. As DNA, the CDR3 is TGTGCCAGCAGTTTGGGGGGACGGTGGTCACCCTTCCACTTT. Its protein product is CASSLGGRWSPFHF.

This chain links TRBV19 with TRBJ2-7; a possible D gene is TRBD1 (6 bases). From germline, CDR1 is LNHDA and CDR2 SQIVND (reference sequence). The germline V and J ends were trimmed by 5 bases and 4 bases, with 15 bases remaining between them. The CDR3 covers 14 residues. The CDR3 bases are TGTGCCAGTAGTTGGGCAGGGGTAGGGTACGAGCAGTACTTC. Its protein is CASSWAGVGYEQYF. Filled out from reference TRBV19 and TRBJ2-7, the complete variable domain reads DGGITQSPKYLFRKEGQNVTLSCEQNLNHDAMYWYRQDPGQGLRLIYYSQIVNDFQKGDIAEGYSVSREKKESFPLTVTSAQKNPTAFYLCASSWAGVGYEQYFGPGTRLTVT.

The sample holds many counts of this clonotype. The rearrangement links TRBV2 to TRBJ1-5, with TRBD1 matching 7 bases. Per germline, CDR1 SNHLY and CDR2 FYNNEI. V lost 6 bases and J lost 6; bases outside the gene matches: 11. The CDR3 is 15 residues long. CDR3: CASSTGTALPQPQHF. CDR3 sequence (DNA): TGTGCCAGCAGCACCGGGACAGCACTTCCTCAGCCCCAGCATTTT.

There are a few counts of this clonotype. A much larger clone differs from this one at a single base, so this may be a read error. The CDR3 reads CSPRSSGDCEQYF. The DNA of the CDR3 is TGCAGTCCCCGTAGTTCCGGAGACTGCGAGCAGTACTTC. The chain uses TRBV20-1 and TRBJ2-7, with no clear D. This CDR3 contains 13 residues. V lost 8 bases to trimming and J lost 6 bases, with 20 bases between them. Germline V gene data show CDR1 as DFQATT and CDR2 as SNEGSKA (reference sequence).

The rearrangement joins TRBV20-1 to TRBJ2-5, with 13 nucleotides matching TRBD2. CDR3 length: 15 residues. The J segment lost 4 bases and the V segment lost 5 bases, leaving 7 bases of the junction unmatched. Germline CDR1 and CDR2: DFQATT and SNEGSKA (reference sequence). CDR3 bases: TGCAGTGCTGAGACTAGCGGGGGGACTCGAGAGACCCAGTACTTC. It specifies CSAETSGGTRETQYF.

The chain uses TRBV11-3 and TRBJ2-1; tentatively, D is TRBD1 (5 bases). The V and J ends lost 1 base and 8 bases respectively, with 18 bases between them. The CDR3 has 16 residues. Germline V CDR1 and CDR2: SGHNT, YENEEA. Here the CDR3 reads CASSLGPQGGYYEQFF. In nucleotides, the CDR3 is TGTGCCAGCAGCTTAGGACCCCAGGGCGGATACTATGAGCAGTTCTTC.

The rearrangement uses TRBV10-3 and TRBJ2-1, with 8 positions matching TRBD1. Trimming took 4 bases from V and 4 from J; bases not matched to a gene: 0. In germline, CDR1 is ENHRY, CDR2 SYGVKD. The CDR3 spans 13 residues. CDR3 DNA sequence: TGTGCCATCAGTGGACAGGGGTACAATGAGCAGTTCTTC. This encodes CAISGQGYNEQFF.

CDR3 sequence (DNA): TGTGCCAGCAGTTTTTCGCGGTGGCAGGGCAACGAGCAGTACTTC. It encodes CASSFSRWQGNEQYF. V and J are TRBV12-3 or TRBV12-4 and TRBJ2-7, with D possibly TRBD1 on 5 matching bases. The CDR3 runs 15 residues. Trimming pared 3 bases from V and 5 bases from J, leaving 17 bases between.

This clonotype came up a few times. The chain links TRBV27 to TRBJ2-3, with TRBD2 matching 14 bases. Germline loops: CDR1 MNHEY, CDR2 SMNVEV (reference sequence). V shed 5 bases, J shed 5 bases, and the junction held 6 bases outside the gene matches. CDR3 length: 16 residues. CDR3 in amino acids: CASSRTSGGPGDTQYF. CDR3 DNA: TGTGCCAGCAGTAGGACTAGCGGGGGGCCCGGAGATACGCAGTATTTT.

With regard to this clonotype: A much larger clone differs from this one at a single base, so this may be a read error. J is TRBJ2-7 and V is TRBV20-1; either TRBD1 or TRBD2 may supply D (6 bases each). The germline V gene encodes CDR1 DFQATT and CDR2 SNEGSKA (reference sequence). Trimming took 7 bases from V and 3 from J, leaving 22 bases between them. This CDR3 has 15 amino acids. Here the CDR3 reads CSDRGVGDQVYEQYF. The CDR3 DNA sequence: TGCAGTGATAGGGGGGTGGGGGACCAAGTCTACGAGCAGTACTTC.

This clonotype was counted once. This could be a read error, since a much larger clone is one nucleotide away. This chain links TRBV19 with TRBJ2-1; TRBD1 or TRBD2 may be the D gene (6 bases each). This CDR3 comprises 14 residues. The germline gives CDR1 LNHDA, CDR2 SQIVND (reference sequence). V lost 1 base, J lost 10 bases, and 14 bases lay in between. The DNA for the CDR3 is TGTGCCAGTAGTATAGGAGGGGGGAGCCACGAGCAGTTCTTC. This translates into CASSIGGGSHEQFF.

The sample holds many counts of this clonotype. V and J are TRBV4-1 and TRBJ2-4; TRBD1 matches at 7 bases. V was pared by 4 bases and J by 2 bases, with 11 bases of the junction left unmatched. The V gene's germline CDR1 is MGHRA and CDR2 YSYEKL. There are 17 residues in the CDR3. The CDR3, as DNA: TGCGCCAGCAGCCCCTACGAGGGGGCCTTTACCAAAAACATTCAGTACTTC. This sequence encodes CASSPYEGAFTKNIQYF.

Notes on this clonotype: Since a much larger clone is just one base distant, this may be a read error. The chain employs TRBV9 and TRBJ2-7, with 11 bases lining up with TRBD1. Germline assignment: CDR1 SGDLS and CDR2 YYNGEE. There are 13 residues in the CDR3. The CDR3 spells CAGSGTGGYEQYF. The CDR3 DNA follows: TGTGCCGGCAGCGGGACAGGGGGGTACGAGCAGTACTTC.

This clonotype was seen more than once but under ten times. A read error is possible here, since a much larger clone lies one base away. The CDR3 DNA follows: TGCAACGTTGAAGATTATGGGGAGCACACCATATATTTT. Protein sequence: CNVEDYGEHTIYF. The V and J genes are TRBV29-1 and TRBJ1-3; D gene uncertain. Looked up from germline, CDR1 is SQVTM and CDR2 is ANQGSEA. The CDR3 has 13 amino acids.

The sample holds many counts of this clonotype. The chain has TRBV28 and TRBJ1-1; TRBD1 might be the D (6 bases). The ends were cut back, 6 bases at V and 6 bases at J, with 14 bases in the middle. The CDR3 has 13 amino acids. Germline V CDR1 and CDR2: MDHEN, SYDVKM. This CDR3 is CASSQGSISEAFF. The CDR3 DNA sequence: TGTGCCAGCAGCCAGGGGTCAATCTCTGAAGCTTTCTTT.

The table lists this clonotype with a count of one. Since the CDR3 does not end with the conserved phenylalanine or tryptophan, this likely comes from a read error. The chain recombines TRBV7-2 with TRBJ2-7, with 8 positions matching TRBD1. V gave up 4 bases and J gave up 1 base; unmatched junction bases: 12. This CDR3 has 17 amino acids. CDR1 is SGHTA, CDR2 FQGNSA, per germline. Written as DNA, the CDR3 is TGTGCCAGCAGCTCTATTTACCGGGACAGGCATTCCTACGAGCAGTACCTC. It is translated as CASSSIYRDRHSYEQYL.

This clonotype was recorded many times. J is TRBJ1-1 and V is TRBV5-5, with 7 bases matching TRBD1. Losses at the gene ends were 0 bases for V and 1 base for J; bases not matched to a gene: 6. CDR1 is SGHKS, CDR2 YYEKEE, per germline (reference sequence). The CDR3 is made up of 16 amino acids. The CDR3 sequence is CASSLVPGTENTEAFF. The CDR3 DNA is TGTGCCAGCAGCTTGGTTCCCGGGACAGAGAACACTGAAGCTTTCTTT.